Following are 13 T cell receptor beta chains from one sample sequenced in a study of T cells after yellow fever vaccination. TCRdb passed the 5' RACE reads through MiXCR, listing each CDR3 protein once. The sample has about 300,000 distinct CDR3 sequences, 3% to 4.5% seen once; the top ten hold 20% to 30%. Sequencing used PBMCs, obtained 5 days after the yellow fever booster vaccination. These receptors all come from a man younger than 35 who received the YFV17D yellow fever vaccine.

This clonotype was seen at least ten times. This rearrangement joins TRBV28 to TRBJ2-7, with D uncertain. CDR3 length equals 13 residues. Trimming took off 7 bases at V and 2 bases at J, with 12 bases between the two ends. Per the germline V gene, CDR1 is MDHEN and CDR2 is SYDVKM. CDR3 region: CASKPARTYEQYF. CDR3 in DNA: TGTGCCAGCAAGCCTGCGAGGACCTACGAGCAGTACTTC.

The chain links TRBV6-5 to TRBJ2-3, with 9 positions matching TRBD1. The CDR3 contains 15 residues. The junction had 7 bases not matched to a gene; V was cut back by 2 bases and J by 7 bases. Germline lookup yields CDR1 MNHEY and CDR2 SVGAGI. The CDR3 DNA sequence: TGTGCCAGCAGTTACGGGACAGGGCGCACGCATACGCAGTATTTT. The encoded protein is CASSYGTGRTHTQYF.

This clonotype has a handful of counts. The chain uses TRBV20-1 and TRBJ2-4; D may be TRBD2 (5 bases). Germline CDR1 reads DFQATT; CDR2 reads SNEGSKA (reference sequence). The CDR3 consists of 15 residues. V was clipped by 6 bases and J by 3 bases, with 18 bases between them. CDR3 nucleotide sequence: TGCAGTGCCATAGGACCCGGGATGCGCAAAAACATTCAGTACTTC. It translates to CSAIGPGMRKNIQYF.

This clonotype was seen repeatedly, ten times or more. The CDR3 nucleotides read TGTGCCTGGTTTAGAGGGGGGCCCGGGGAGCTGTTTTTT. As protein: CAWFRGGPGELFF. J is TRBJ2-2 and V is TRBV30; D could derive from TRBD1 or TRBD2 (6 bases each). V was trimmed by 5 bases and J by 6 bases, leaving 13 bases between them. The CDR3 has 13 amino acids. The V gene's germline CDR1 is GTSNPN and CDR2 SVGIG (reference sequence).

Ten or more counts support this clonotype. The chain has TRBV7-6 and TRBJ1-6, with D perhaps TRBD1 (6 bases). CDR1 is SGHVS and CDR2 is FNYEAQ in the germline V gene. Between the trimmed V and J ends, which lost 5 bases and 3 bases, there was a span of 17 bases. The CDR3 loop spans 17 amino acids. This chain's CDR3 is CASSPEFRTVYNSPLHF. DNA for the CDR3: TGTGCCAGCAGCCCCGAATTTAGGACAGTCTATAATTCACCCCTCCACTTT.

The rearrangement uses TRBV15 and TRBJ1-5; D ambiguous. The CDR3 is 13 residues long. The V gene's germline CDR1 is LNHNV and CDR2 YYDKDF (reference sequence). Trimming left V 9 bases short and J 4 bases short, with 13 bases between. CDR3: CATGTGVNQPQHF. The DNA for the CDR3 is TGTGCCACGGGTACCGGGGTGAATCAGCCCCAGCATTTT.

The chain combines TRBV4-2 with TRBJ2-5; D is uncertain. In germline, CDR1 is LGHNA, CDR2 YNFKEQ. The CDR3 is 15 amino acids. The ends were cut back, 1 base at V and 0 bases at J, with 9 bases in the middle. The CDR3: CASSQGLSDQETQYF. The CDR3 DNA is TGTGCCAGCAGCCAAGGATTAAGCGACCAAGAGACCCAGTACTTC.

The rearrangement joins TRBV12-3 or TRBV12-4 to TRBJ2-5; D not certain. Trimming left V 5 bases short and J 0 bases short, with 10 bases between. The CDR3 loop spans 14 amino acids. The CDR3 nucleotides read TGTGCCAGCAGTAACCTAGGAAACCAAGAGACCCAGTACTTC. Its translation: CASSNLGNQETQYF.

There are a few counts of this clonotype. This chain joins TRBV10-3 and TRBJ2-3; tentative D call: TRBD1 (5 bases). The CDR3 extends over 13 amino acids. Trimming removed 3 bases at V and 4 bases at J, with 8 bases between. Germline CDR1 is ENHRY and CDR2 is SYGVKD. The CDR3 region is CAISDRAADTQYF. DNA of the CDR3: TGTGCCATCAGTGACAGGGCCGCAGATACGCAGTATTTT.

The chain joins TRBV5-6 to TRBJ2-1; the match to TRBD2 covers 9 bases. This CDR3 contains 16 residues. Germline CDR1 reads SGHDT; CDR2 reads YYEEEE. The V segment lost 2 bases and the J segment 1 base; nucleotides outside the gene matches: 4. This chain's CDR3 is CASSFERGASYNEQFF. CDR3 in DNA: TGTGCCAGCAGCTTCGAGCGGGGGGCGTCCTACAATGAGCAGTTCTTC. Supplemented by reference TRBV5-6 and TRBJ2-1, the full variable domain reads DAGVTQSPTHLIKTRGQQVTLRCSPKSGHDTVSWYQQALGQGPQFIFQYYEEEERQRGNFPDRFSGHQFPNYSSELNVNALLLGDSALYLCASSFERGASYNEQFFGPGTRLTVL.

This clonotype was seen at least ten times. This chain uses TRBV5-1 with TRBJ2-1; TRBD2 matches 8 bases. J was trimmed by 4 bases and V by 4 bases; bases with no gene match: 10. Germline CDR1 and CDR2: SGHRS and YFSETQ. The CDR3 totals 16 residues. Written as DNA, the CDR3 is TGCGCCAGCAGCGGAGACGGGGGGGCTTCTTACAATGAGCAGTTCTTC. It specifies CASSGDGGASYNEQFF.

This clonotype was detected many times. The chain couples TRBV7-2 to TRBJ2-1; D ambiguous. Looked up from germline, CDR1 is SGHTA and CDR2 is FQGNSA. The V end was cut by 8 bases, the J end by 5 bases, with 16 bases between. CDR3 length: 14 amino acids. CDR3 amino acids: CASLDRVTNNEQFF. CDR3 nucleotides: TGTGCCAGCCTTGACCGGGTCACGAACAATGAGCAGTTCTTC.

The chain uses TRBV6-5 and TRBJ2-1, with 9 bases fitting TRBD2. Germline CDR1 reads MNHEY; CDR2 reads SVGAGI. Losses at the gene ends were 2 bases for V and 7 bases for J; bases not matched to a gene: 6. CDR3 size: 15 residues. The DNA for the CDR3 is TGTGCCAGCAGTTACGGGGTAGCGGGGGCTAATGAGCAGTTCTTC. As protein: CASSYGVAGANEQFF.